A single sample is the source of the 13 T cell receptor beta chains below, sequenced in a study of tumour-infiltrating T cells in Burkitt lymphoma. Only in-frame clones appear in the TCRdb table, and some are missing; sequencing was by immunoSEQ multiplex PCR. The repertoire holds 15,000 to 20,000 clones, with 70% to 80% as singletons. Sequenced sample: tumor tissue. These receptors all come from a human donor with diffuse large B-cell lymphoma.

This clone was found once. This sequence joins TRBV7-2 and TRBJ2-1; 7 nucleotides line up with TRBD2. The CDR3 totals 17 residues. V lost 1 base, J lost 8 bases, and 14 bases stayed unmatched. In germline, CDR1 is SGHTA, CDR2 FQGNSA. The CDR3: CASSLGGSGYLSDEQFF. The CDR3 nucleotides are TGTGCCAGCAGCTTAGGCGGTAGCGGGTACCTCTCGGATGAGCAGTTCTTC.

The chain is built from TRBV27 and TRBJ2-7, with TRBD2 as a possible D gene (6 bases). The CDR3 contains 15 residues. Per germline, CDR1 MNHEY and CDR2 SMNVEV (reference sequence). V dropped 5 bases and J dropped 0 bases, with 14 bases sitting between them. The CDR3 loop is CASSPYSGSSYEQYF. The CDR3 bases are TGTGCCAGCAGTCCCTATAGCGGAAGCTCCTACGAGCAGTACTTC.

The V gene is TRBV6-5, the J gene TRBJ2-2, with D perhaps matching TRBD1 (6 bases). Germline CDR1 is MNHEY and CDR2 is SVGAGI. The CDR3 is made up of 15 amino acids. Trimming cost V 10 bases and J 2 bases, with 17 bases left between them. The CDR3 nucleotides are TGTGCCATCCGTGCCACTGGGGGCAACACCGGGGAGCTGTTTTTT. Translating it yields CAIRATGGNTGELFF.

By share, this clone ranks as medium-sized. The same CDR3 arises from other DNA sequences in this sample as well. The CDR3 region is CASSLGTGQPQHF. The CDR3 DNA follows: TGCGCCAGCAGCTTGGGGACAGGTCAGCCCCAGCATTTT. V gene TRBV5-1 combines with J gene TRBJ1-5, with TRBD1 identical over 7 bases. Germline lookup yields CDR1 SGHRS and CDR2 YFSETQ. The CDR3 is made up of 13 amino acids. J was trimmed by 6 bases and V by 0 bases; bases with no gene match: 0.

With regard to this clone: One junction end does not reproduce the germline sequence, and a read error may be involved. V and J are TRBV15 and TRBJ2-3; D possibly matches TRBD1 or TRBD2 (5 bases each). This CDR3 has 15 amino acids. Germline V gives CDR1 LNHNV, CDR2 YYDKDF (reference sequence). The CDR3 sequence is CATSRAVGRTDTQYF. CDR3 DNA sequence: TGTGCCACCAGCAGAGCGGTGGGACGCACGGATACGCAGTATTTT.

J is TRBJ1-2 and V is TRBV5-8; D possibly corresponds to TRBD1 (6 bases). CDR3 size: 14 residues. Between the trimmed V and J ends, which lost 1 base and 8 bases, there was a span of 15 bases. CDR1 is SGHTS and CDR2 is YDEGEE in the germline V gene. CDR3 DNA sequence: TGTGCCAGCAGCTTGTTGGGGGGCTCTTCGGGCTACACCTTC. As protein: CASSLLGGSSGYTF. Full variable domain (outside the CDR3, taken from reference TRBV5-8 and TRBJ1-2): EAGVTQSPTHLIKTRGQQATLRCSPISGHTSVYWYQQALGLGLQFLLWYDEGEERNRGNFPPRFSGRQFPNYSSELNVNALELEDSALYLCASSLLGGSSGYTFGSGTRLTVV.

This sequence joins TRBV7-2 and TRBJ1-2; maybe TRBD1 (6 bases). The ends were cut back, 2 bases at V and 4 bases at J, with 8 bases in the middle. CDR3 length: 13 residues. The V gene's germline CDR1 is SGHTA and CDR2 FQGNSA. The CDR3 bases are TGTGCCAGCAGCTTAAGACAGGTCTATGGCTACACCTTC. Residues: CASSLRQVYGYTF.

J is TRBJ2-5 and V is TRBV7-9; D tentatively reads TRBD1 or TRBD2 (5 bases each). The V and J ends lost 4 bases and 1 base respectively, with 13 bases between them. This CDR3 comprises 15 residues. Germline lookup yields CDR1 SEHNR and CDR2 FQNEAQ (reference sequence). The DNA for the CDR3 is TGTGCCAGCAGCTGGGGGTCGTACGGCCAAGAGACCCAGTACTTC. This encodes CASSWGSYGQETQYF.

This chain connects TRBV11-2 to TRBJ2-5, with 8 bases aligning to TRBD1. The CDR3 length is 14 residues. With 1 base clipped from V and 4 bases from J, the junction kept 2 bases outside the gene matches. Germline assignment: CDR1 SGHAT and CDR2 FQNNGV. This CDR3 is CASSLGTGIETQYF. DNA of the CDR3: TGTGCCAGCAGCTTAGGGACAGGGATAGAGACCCAGTACTTC. The entire variable domain, with the rest obtained from reference TRBV11-2 and TRBJ2-5, is as follows: EAGVAQSPRYKIIEKRQSVAFWCNPISGHATLYWYQQILGQGPKLLIQFQNNGVVDDSQLPKDRFSAERLKGVDSTLKIQPAKLEDSAVYLCASSLGTGIETQYFGPGTRLLVL.

The chain combines TRBV5-1 with TRBJ1-5; 9 bases agree with TRBD1. This CDR3 is built from 16 residues. Looked up from germline, CDR1 is SGHRS and CDR2 is YFSETQ. Trimming at V came to 5 bases and at J to 4 bases, leaving 10 bases not matched to a gene. The CDR3 sequence is CASSGRDRAENQPQHF. Written as DNA, the CDR3 is TGCGCCAGCAGTGGGCGGGACAGGGCTGAGAATCAGCCCCAGCATTTT. Combining the CDR3 with reference TRBV5-1 and TRBJ1-5 gives the whole variable domain KAGVTQTPRYLIKTRGQQVTLSCSPISGHRSVSWYQQTPGQGLQFLFEYFSETQRNKGNFPGRFSGRQFSNSRSEMNVSTLELGDSALYLCASSGRDRAENQPQHFGDGTRLSIL.

The rearrangement links TRBV2 to TRBJ1-1; D is uncertain. Trimming pared 5 bases from V and 3 bases from J, leaving 10 bases between. From germline, CDR1 is SNHLY and CDR2 FYNNEI. This CDR3 is built from 13 residues. CDR3 sequence reads: CASSSDVDTEAFF. In DNA form, the CDR3 reads TGTGCCAGCAGTTCGGACGTAGACACTGAAGCTTTCTTT.

This clone was found a few times. The J gene is TRBJ2-3, the V gene TRBV7-6; D is undetermined. This CDR3 is 14 amino acids long. CDR1 SGHVS and CDR2 FNYEAQ come from the germline V gene. V was clipped by 5 bases and J by 6 bases, with 15 bases between them. CDR3 region: CASSKDEEADTQYF. As DNA, the CDR3 is TGTGCCAGCAGCAAGGACGAAGAGGCGGATACGCAGTATTTT.

This clone was seen once. One end of the junction does not line up with germline, which may come from a read error. The chain uses TRBV29-1 and TRBJ2-1; possibly TRBD1 or TRBD2 for D (5 bases each). CDR1 is SQVTM and CDR2 is ANQGSEA in the germline V gene. The CDR3 loop spans 15 amino acids. This chain's CDR3 is CSVEDGTRSYNEQFF. The CDR3 DNA sequence: TGCAGCGTCGAAGACGGGACCCGCTCCTACAATGAGCAGTTCTTC.